This TCR beta chain was sequenced during a study of blood T cell repertoires in COVID-19. Turning to the study itself: There were acute and convalescent COVID-19 samples, and they came from the United States, Italy and Spain.

This CDR3 comprises 12 residues. V dropped 11 bases and J dropped 0; count of bases not matched to a gene: 1. The germline gives CDR1 MNHEY, CDR2 SVGAGI. In the original workflow: For nucleated cells, counts were estimated from reference gene primer amplification. Produced via immunoSEQ multiplex PCR; TCRdb's table is partial and in-frame only. V, J and clone size are those of that table, while D and trimming were read from the DNA. The sample gives 41,000 or so clones, around 90% of which show up once; around 4.5% is in the top ten. The material sequenced was peripheral blood. This receptor was identified in a man aged 55 to 70 with acute or convalescent COVID-19. The genes are TRBV6-5 and TRBJ2-3, with 8 bases matching TRBD2. The CDR3: CALAGSTDTQYF. CDR3 in DNA: TGTGCCTTAGCGGGGAGCACAGATACGCAGTATTTT.